Presented here are 22 T cell receptor beta chains from one specimen sequenced in a study of breast tumors, draining lymph nodes, adjacent tissues. Via MiXCR, TCRdb re-called the multiplex PCR reads, giving one row per CDR3 protein. The table shows about 230,000 distinct CDR3 sequences, with about 34% occurring only once. Samples came from axillary lymph nodes draining the breast cancer. The sequenced sample was axillary lymph node tissue. These receptors originate from a female donor with breast cancer. Some clones in this sample may be carry-over from other donors' samples.

The rearrangement joins TRBV2 to TRBJ1-2, with 8 nucleotides matching TRBD1. J was trimmed by 1 base and V by 6 bases; bases with no gene match: 10. Germline V gene sequence: CDR1 SNHLY, CDR2 FYNNEI. CDR3 length: 16 residues. DNA for the CDR3: TGTGCCAGCAGGGACAGGACAGGGCCCCTTAACTATGGCTACACCTTC. Its protein is CASRDRTGPLNYGYTF.

This clonotype has ten or more counts. This rearrangement joins TRBV29-1 to TRBJ2-6, with D maybe TRBD2 (6 bases). The CDR3 is 14 amino acids. Germline CDR1 reads SQVTM; CDR2 reads ANQGSEA. V lost 6 bases and J lost 2, with 11 bases in between. This CDR3 reads CSVETGAGANVLTF. CDR3 in DNA: TGCAGCGTGGAAACGGGAGCTGGGGCCAACGTCCTGACTTTC.

The chain uses TRBV11-3 and TRBJ2-1, with D possibly matching TRBD2 (7 bases). There are 15 residues in the CDR3. CDR1 and CDR2 (germline): SGHNT, YENEEA. Deletions cut 5 bases from V and 9 bases from J, with 20 bases between. The CDR3 DNA reads as TGTGCCAGCAGCCTCCGGGGGGCGGGGAACACTGAGCAGTTCTTC. Protein product: CASSLRGAGNTEQFF. Variable domain in full (rest from reference TRBV11-3 and TRBJ2-1): EAGVVQSPRYKIIEKKQPVAFWCNPISGHNTLYWYLQNLGQGPELLIRYENEEAVDDSQLPKDRFSAERLKGVDSTLKIQPAELGDSAVYLCASSLRGAGNTEQFFGPGTRLTVL.

Points on this clonotype: Without the conserved terminal phenylalanine or tryptophan, this CDR3 likely stems from a read error. No DNA is shown, since the ends of the CDR3 on it are uncertain; the CDR3 is the one TCRdb lists. This chain connects TRBV9 to TRBJ2-3; the table's TRBD1 call for D was not verified on the DNA. The CDR3 extends over 11 residues, inclusive of both ends. The germline V gene has CDR1 SGDLS and CDR2 YYNGEE. CDR3 sequence reads: CASSVEGRTAG.

The sample holds many counts of this clonotype. This chain uses TRBV5-1 with TRBJ2-7; D perhaps matches TRBD1 (5 bases). V gave up 4 bases and J gave up 0 bases, with 8 bases separating them. This CDR3 has 13 amino acids. Germline CDR1 and CDR2: SGHRS and YFSETQ. CDR3 amino acids: CASSMDNSYEQYF. CDR3 nucleotide sequence: TGCGCCAGCAGCATGGACAACTCCTACGAGCAGTACTTC.

This clonotype was counted ten times or more. The CDR3 reads CASSLTRLLSYEQYF. The CDR3 DNA sequence: TGTGCCAGCAGCTTGACAAGGTTGCTCTCCTACGAGCAGTACTTC. This chain uses TRBV5-6 with TRBJ2-7; no clear D gene. This CDR3 has 15 amino acids. V shed 1 base and J shed 0 bases, with 11 bases lying between them. CDR1 is SGHDT, CDR2 YYEEEE, per germline.

The gene calls are TRBV7-2 and TRBJ2-7, with a possible D match to TRBD2 (5 bases). This CDR3 spans 16 amino acids. CDR1 SGHTA and CDR2 FQGNSA come from the germline V gene. Deletions cut 5 bases from V and 6 bases from J, with 23 bases between. CDR3 amino acids: CASSPNTGLAYGEQYF. CDR3 DNA sequence: TGTGCCAGCAGCCCTAATACGGGATTAGCGTACGGCGAGCAGTACTTC. The variable domain in full, with the rest retrieved from reference TRBV7-2 and TRBJ2-7, is GAGVSQSPSNKVTEKGKDVELRCDPISGHTALYWYRQSLGQGLEFLIYFQGNSAPDKSGLPSDRFSAERTGGSVSTLTIQRTQQEDSAVYLCASSPNTGLAYGEQYFGPGTRLTVT.

This clonotype was seen repeatedly, ten times or more. A much larger clone differs from this one at a single base, so this may be a read error. The CDR3 nucleotides read TGTGCCAGCAGCTTAGCGGTAGCTTCGGGAGAGACCCAGCACTTC. Encoded protein: CASSLAVASGETQHF. This rearrangement joins TRBV7-2 to TRBJ2-5; tentative D call: TRBD2 (6 bases). The germline CDR1 and CDR2 sequences are SGHTA and FQGNSA. This CDR3 comprises 15 residues.

This clonotype was seen only a few times. V and J are TRBV6-4 and TRBJ2-4; D perhaps matches TRBD2 (7 bases). In germline, CDR1 is MRHNA, CDR2 SNTAGT. The V gene lost 8 bases and the J gene lost 6 bases, with 17 bases spanning the gap. The CDR3 is made up of 14 amino acids. CDR3 sequence (DNA): TGTGCCAGCCCACCGGGGGCTAGCGGAAACATTCAGTACTTC. Translation gives CASPPGASGNIQYF.

There are many counts of this clonotype. The rearrangement links TRBV6-4 to TRBJ2-1, with 8 bases aligning to TRBD2. The CDR3 consists of 14 residues. Germline CDR1 reads MRHNA; CDR2 reads SNTAGT. V was pared by 8 bases and J by 7 bases, with 10 bases of the junction left unmatched. CDR3 coding DNA: TGTGCCAGCTCCACCGGCGGGAGGAGAAATGAGCAGTTCTTC. Encoded protein: CASSTGGRRNEQFF.

This clonotype was detected only a few times. The chain links TRBV30 to TRBJ1-1, with a tentative D call TRBD1 (6 bases). CDR1 GTSNPN and CDR2 SVGIG come from the germline V gene (reference sequence). This CDR3 is built from 15 residues. With 1 base removed from V and 2 bases from J, the gap between germline ends came to 14 bases. The CDR3 nucleotides are TGTGCCTGGAGTGGGAAGGGGGGAAAAAACACTGAAGCTTTCTTT. This translates into CAWSGKGGKNTEAFF. The complete variable domain, with remaining parts taken from reference TRBV30 and TRBJ1-1, reads SQTIHQWPATLVQPVGSPLSLECTVEGTSNPNLYWYRQAAGRGLQLLFYSVGIGQISSEVPQNLSASRPQDRQFILSSKKLLLSDSGFYLCAWSGKGGKNTEAFFGQGTRLTVV.

Comments on this clonotype: The junction differs from germline at one of its ends, possibly a read error. The rearrangement links TRBV11-2 to TRBJ2-2, with 9 bases aligning to TRBD2. Germline CDR1 and CDR2: SGHAT and FQNNGV. The CDR3 contains 15 residues. The CDR3 reads CASSLLAGTAGEPFF. The CDR3 DNA sequence: TGTGCCAGCAGCTTGCTAGCGGGAACCGCCGGGGAGCCGTTTTTT.

This clonotype was counted at least ten times. The genes are TRBV2 and TRBJ1-2; D gene uncertain. This CDR3 has 13 residues. V dropped 8 bases and J dropped 2 bases, with 12 bases sitting between them. The germline CDR1 and CDR2 sequences are SNHLY and FYNNEI. For the CDR3, the DNA is TGTGCCAGCCGACCTTCACAGAACTATGGCTACACCTTC. It is translated as CASRPSQNYGYTF.

Notes on this clonotype: A single base separates this from a much larger clone, so it may be a read error. This chain connects TRBV7-8 to TRBJ2-5; D is possibly TRBD1 or TRBD2 (5 bases each). Germline V gene data show CDR1 as SGHVS and CDR2 as FQNEAQ. The CDR3 is made up of 17 amino acids. Here the CDR3 reads CANSSSPTRGRMEPQYF. CDR3 nucleotides: TGTGCCAACAGCTCCTCACCTACTAGGGGTAGGATGGAGCCCCAGTACTTC.

At least ten counts were recorded for this clonotype. J is TRBJ1-5 and V is TRBV7-2; 8 nucleotides align to TRBD1. This CDR3 is built from 16 residues. V lost 5 bases to trimming and J lost 1 base; unmatched junction nucleotides: 7. In germline, CDR1 is SGHTA, CDR2 FQGNSA. Written as DNA, the CDR3 is TGTGCCAGCAGCCTAGACAGGGGAGGAAGCAATCAGCCCCAGCATTTT. Its protein is CASSLDRGGSNQPQHF.

This clonotype appeared many times. This CDR3 is CASSLAQDHEQYF. In nucleotides, the CDR3 is TGTGCCAGCAGCCTGGCGCAGGACCACGAGCAGTACTTC. J is TRBJ2-7 and V is TRBV3-1; D is undetermined. The CDR3 sequence is 13 residues long. With 4 bases removed from V and 5 bases from J, the gap between germline ends came to 12 bases. Germline CDR1 reads LGHDT; CDR2 reads YNNKEL (reference sequence).

This clonotype was found many times. V gene TRBV9 combines with J gene TRBJ1-6, with a tentative D call TRBD1 (5 bases). The V and J ends lost 0 bases and 5 bases respectively, with 6 bases between them. Germline V gives CDR1 SGDLS, CDR2 YYNGEE. This CDR3 is 14 amino acids long. The CDR3 is CASSVGGDNSPLHF. The CDR3 DNA sequence: TGTGCCAGCAGCGTAGGGGGCGATAATTCACCCCTCCACTTT.

Ten or more counts support this clonotype. V usage is TRBV29-1 and J usage is TRBJ2-3; D is ambiguous. The V gene's germline CDR1 is SQVTM and CDR2 ANQGSEA. Trimming cost V 8 bases and J 4 bases, with 13 bases left between them. The CDR3 length is 12 residues. The CDR3 nucleotides are TGCAGCTACTGCGAGGTAGCAGATACGCAGTATTTT. Its translation is CSYCEVADTQYF.

This clonotype was observed many times. The chain is built from TRBV11-2 and TRBJ2-7, with 8 nucleotides matching TRBD2. CDR3 length: 15 amino acids. From germline, CDR1 is SGHAT and CDR2 FQNNGV. V dropped 3 bases and J dropped 6; count of bases not matched to a gene: 10. The DNA for the CDR3 is TGTGCCAGCAGCTTGATACCGGGAGGGCCAGGCGAGCAGTACTTC. Translating it yields CASSLIPGGPGEQYF.

J is TRBJ2-3 and V is TRBV20-1; 7 positions agree with TRBD2. The germline V gene has CDR1 DFQATT and CDR2 SNEGSKA (reference sequence). V trimming: 0 bases; J trimming: 11 bases; junction bases outside the gene matches: 8. This CDR3 contains 13 residues. CDR3 loop: CSARERLAGMQYF. For the CDR3, the DNA is TGCAGTGCTAGAGAAAGACTAGCTGGGATGCAGTATTTT.

In this sample, this clonotype turned up many times. The V and J genes are TRBV19 and TRBJ2-1; weak D call: TRBD1 (5 bases). V shed 4 bases and J shed 2 bases, with 18 bases lying between them. Germline assignment: CDR1 LNHDA and CDR2 SQIVND (reference sequence). There are 17 residues in the CDR3. DNA for the CDR3: TGTGCCAGTAGTACCCGCCCGGGCAGGGTGACCTACAATGAGCAGTTCTTC. Translation gives CASSTRPGRVTYNEQFF. The full variable domain, rest sourced from reference TRBV19 and TRBJ2-1, is DGGITQSPKYLFRKEGQNVTLSCEQNLNHDAMYWYRQDPGQGLRLIYYSQIVNDFQKGDIAEGYSVSREKKESFPLTVTSAQKNPTAFYLCASSTRPGRVTYNEQFFGPGTRLTVL.

The chain couples TRBV19 to TRBJ2-5; perhaps D is TRBD1 or TRBD2 (5 bases each). Trimming stripped 10 bases from V and 5 bases from J, with 20 bases between. CDR1 LNHDA and CDR2 SQIVND come from the germline V gene (reference sequence). The CDR3 totals 14 residues. CDR3 protein: CATEKQGEEETQYF. CDR3 in DNA: TGTGCCACCGAGAAGCAGGGAGAGGAGGAGACCCAGTACTTC.